Listed below are T cell receptor beta chains from one sample, sequenced in a study of cytomegalovirus exposure and HLA in healthy donors. Only in-frame clones appear in the TCRdb table, and some are missing; sequencing was by immunoSEQ multiplex PCR. This table holds 60,000 to 65,000 clones, more than 70% found once. The specimen sequenced was PBMCs. The source is a woman aged 35 to 49 in good health and CMV-seropositive. The CDR3 runs from the conserved cysteine through the conserved F or W. The order of the fields is J gene, D gene, clone size, V gene, CDR3 DNA, CDR3 protein. A D gene is named only where the DNA matches it firmly. Part of the rows lack a size; the others show once, few, many or a class for expanded clones.

j_call: TRBJ1-4; d_call: .; clone_size: few; v_call: TRBV28; cdr3_nt: TGTGCCAGCAGTTTGGGGGCGGAGAATGAAAAACTGTTTTTT; cdr3_aa: CASSLGAENEKLFF
j_call: TRBJ2-1; d_call: TRBD1; clone_size: .; v_call: TRBV29-1; cdr3_nt: TGCAGCCAGACAGGGGGCGTATACAATGAGCAGTTCTTC; cdr3_aa: CSQTGGVYNEQFF
j_call: TRBJ2-1; d_call: TRBD1; clone_size: .; v_call: TRBV27; cdr3_nt: TGTGCCAGCAGTTTATCACAGGGGCAGTACAATGAGCAGTTCTTC; cdr3_aa: CASSLSQGQYNEQFF
j_call: TRBJ1-1; d_call: TRBD1; clone_size: .; v_call: TRBV7-9; cdr3_nt: TGTGCCAGCAGCTCCGGGGACAGGGAAGCTTTCTTT; cdr3_aa: CASSSGDREAFF
j_call: TRBJ2-1; d_call: .; clone_size: .; v_call: TRBV5-1; cdr3_nt: TGCGCCAGCAGCCAGGAGGGGAATGAGCAGTTCTTC; cdr3_aa: CASSQEGNEQFF
j_call: TRBJ1-4; d_call: TRBD1; clone_size: .; v_call: TRBV19; cdr3_nt: TGTGCCAGTAGTATTGACAGGGCGGCGAAAGAAAAACTGTTTTTT; cdr3_aa: CASSIDRAAKEKLFF
j_call: TRBJ2-1; d_call: .; clone_size: once; v_call: TRBV7-3; cdr3_nt: TGTGCCAGCAGCCAACAGGGGGGGCGTAACAATGAGCAGTTCTTC; cdr3_aa: CASSQQGGRNNEQFF
j_call: TRBJ1-5; d_call: .; clone_size: .; v_call: TRBV19; cdr3_nt: TGTGCCAGTAGCCTCCGGGGGAGGGAAGCGCATCAGCCCCAGCATTTT; cdr3_aa: CASSLRGREAHQPQHF
j_call: TRBJ2-3; d_call: .; clone_size: .; v_call: TRBV9; cdr3_nt: TGTGCCAGCAGCGTAGGGACTAGCACAGATACGCAGTATTTT; cdr3_aa: CASSVGTSTDTQYF
j_call: TRBJ1-1; d_call: .; clone_size: .; v_call: TRBV10-3; cdr3_nt: TGTGCCATCACCATAGACAGGACCACTGAAGCTTTCTTT; cdr3_aa: CAITIDRTTEAFF
j_call: TRBJ2-1; d_call: TRBD2; clone_size: once; v_call: TRBV11-2; cdr3_nt: TGTGCCAGCAGCCCCGGACTAGCGGTATACAATGAGCAGTTCTTC; cdr3_aa: CASSPGLAVYNEQFF
j_call: TRBJ1-5; d_call: TRBD1; clone_size: .; v_call: TRBV6-1; cdr3_nt: TGTGCCAGCAGTGAAAGTGGGGCGAGACGACAGGGAGAGTATCCCCAGCATTTT; cdr3_aa: CASSESGARRQGEYPQHF
j_call: TRBJ2-7; d_call: TRBD1; clone_size: .; v_call: TRBV7-2; cdr3_nt: TGTGCCAGCAGCTTACACAGGGGTACCTACGAGCAGTACTTC; cdr3_aa: CASSLHRGTYEQYF
j_call: TRBJ1-2; d_call: TRBD1; clone_size: .; v_call: TRBV11-2; cdr3_nt: TGTGCCAGCAGCGCCGGACAGGACTATGGCTACACCTTC; cdr3_aa: CASSAGQDYGYTF
j_call: TRBJ1-2; d_call: .; clone_size: .; v_call: TRBV29-1; cdr3_nt: TGCAGCGTTGGGGGGGGGTATCAGGACTATGGCTACACCTTC; cdr3_aa: CSVGGGYQDYGYTF
j_call: TRBJ1-2; d_call: .; clone_size: once; v_call: TRBV21-1; cdr3_nt: TGTGCCAGCAGCAAATCAGACTATGGCTACACCTTC; cdr3_aa: CASSKSDYGYTF
j_call: TRBJ1-2; d_call: .; clone_size: few; v_call: TRBV19; cdr3_nt: TGTGCCAGTAGTCCCCCGGTTGGAACCCCCCAGGGAAGCTATGGCTACACCTTC; cdr3_aa: CASSPPVGTPQGSYGYTF